One sample yielded the 32 T cell receptor beta chains listed below, sequenced in a study of shared clonotypes between healthy human individuals. Generated by immunoSEQ multiplex PCR, the TCRdb table keeps only in-frame clones and is missing some. The table lists some 2,000,000 clones, approximately 94% of them singletons. The sample was naive CD4+ T cells sorted from blood. As for subset: CD45RA+ positively selected. These receptors were taken from a man aged 18-30 years in good health.

This chain joins TRBV4-3 and TRBJ2-2; 7 bases fit TRBD1. This CDR3 has 19 amino acids. The V segment lost 2 bases and the J segment 0 bases; nucleotides outside the gene matches: 12. Looked up from germline, CDR1 is LGHNA and CDR2 is YSLEER. The CDR3 protein is CASSQKGAAGTANTGELFF. The CDR3 nucleotides read TGCGCCAGCAGCCAAAAGGGGGCTGCTGGGACAGCGAACACCGGGGAGCTGTTTTTT.

This chain joins TRBV9 and TRBJ2-1, with 13 bases matching TRBD2. The CDR3 extends over 17 amino acids. V trimming: 2 bases; J trimming: 3 bases; junction bases outside the gene matches: 5. Germline CDR1 is SGDLS and CDR2 is YYNGEE. The CDR3 reads CASSVVGLAGFYNEQFF. CDR3 nucleotide sequence: TGTGCCAGCAGCGTCGTGGGACTAGCGGGATTCTACAATGAGCAGTTCTTC.

The chain links TRBV10-3 to TRBJ2-3; 8 nucleotides align to TRBD1. The ends lost 3 bases at V and 3 bases at J; junction bases unmatched: 8. The CDR3 loop spans 16 amino acids. Germline assignment: CDR1 ENHRY and CDR2 SYGVKD. In DNA, the CDR3 is TGTGCCATCAGTGACTCCGGACAGGGATGGACAGATACGCAGTATTTT. This encodes CAISDSGQGWTDTQYF.

V gene TRBV11-2 combines with J gene TRBJ2-6; D may be TRBD1 (6 bases). Trimming left V 2 bases short and J 1 base short, with 9 bases between. Germline CDR1 and CDR2: SGHAT and FQNNGV. CDR3 length: 16 amino acids. The CDR3: CASSLSTGSGANVLTF. CDR3 nucleotide sequence: TGTGCCAGCAGCTTATCTACAGGGTCTGGGGCCAACGTCCTGACTTTC.

In nucleotides, the CDR3 is TGTGCCAGCAGTCAAGGGACAGCTGGAAACACCATATATTTT. Translated, it gives CASSQGTAGNTIYF. The chain uses TRBV2 and TRBJ1-3; the match to TRBD1 covers 7 bases. V was pared by 5 bases and J by 2 bases, with 3 bases of the junction left unmatched. Germline-derived CDR1 and CDR2 are SNHLY and FYNNEI. This CDR3 comprises 14 residues.

The gene calls are TRBV4-3 and TRBJ1-4, with D hard to call. With 4 bases removed from V and 0 bases from J, the gap between germline ends came to 9 bases. Germline V gene lookup returns CDR1 LGHNA and CDR2 YSLEER. The CDR3 totals 15 residues. As DNA, the CDR3 is TGCGCCAGCAGCCCATTGACAACAACTAATGAAAAACTGTTTTTT. This sequence encodes CASSPLTTTNEKLFF.

J is TRBJ1-6 and V is TRBV19; D unclear. CDR3 length equals 13 residues. The germline CDR1 and CDR2 sequences are LNHDA and SQIVND (reference sequence). Between the trimmed V and J ends, which lost 4 bases and 10 bases, there was a span of 11 bases. The CDR3 DNA sequence: TGTGCCAGTAGTAGTGAAAATGGCTCACCCCTCCACTTT. Translating gives CASSSENGSPLHF.

The J gene is TRBJ2-2, the V gene TRBV29-1; D gene unclear. From germline, CDR1 is SQVTM and CDR2 ANQGSEA. The CDR3 loop spans 13 amino acids. The germline V and J ends were trimmed by 1 base and 0 bases, with 3 bases remaining between them. In DNA form, the CDR3 reads TGCAGCGTTGAAGTGCCGAACACCGGGGAGCTGTTTTTT. This gives the protein CSVEVPNTGELFF.

For this clone: Other DNA sequences in this sample translate to the same CDR3. V gene TRBV10-3 combines with J gene TRBJ1-5; 7 positions match TRBD1. V lost 3 bases to trimming and J lost 7 bases; unmatched junction nucleotides: 3. The length of the CDR3 is 13 residues. From germline, CDR1 is ENHRY and CDR2 SYGVKD. The CDR3 nucleotides are TGTGCCATCAGTGACAGGGGGGGACAGCCCCAGCATTTT. Its translation: CAISDRGGQPQHF.

The rearrangement links TRBV30 to TRBJ2-3, with 9 bases matching TRBD2. V was clipped by 1 base and J by 0 bases; unmatched bases: 2. The CDR3 loop spans 15 amino acids. Germline CDR1 is GTSNPN and CDR2 is SVGIG (reference sequence). CDR3 sequence reads: CAWSGRGGSTDTQYF. The CDR3 nucleotides are TGTGCCTGGAGTGGGCGGGGGGGAAGCACAGATACGCAGTATTTT.

A note on this clone: The sample contains more than one DNA sequence encoding this CDR3. The DNA of the CDR3 is TGTGCCAGCAGCTTAGGCTCTGGCTATGGCTACACCTTC. Translated: CASSLGSGYGYTF. This chain uses TRBV7-9 with TRBJ1-2; no definite D call. Germline-derived CDR1 and CDR2 are SEHNR and FQNEAQ (reference sequence). CDR3 length: 13 amino acids. The V and J ends lost 1 base and 4 bases respectively, with 7 bases between them.

The chain uses TRBV7-2 and TRBJ2-1, with 8 bases that match TRBD1. The CDR3 consists of 16 residues. The germline gives CDR1 SGHTA, CDR2 FQGNSA. The ends lost 6 bases at V and 5 bases at J; junction bases unmatched: 12. The CDR3 DNA reads TGTGCCAGCAGACGGCAAGGGACAGGCTCGCACAATGAGCAGTTCTTC. Translated, it gives CASRRQGTGSHNEQFF.

The V gene is TRBV2, the J gene TRBJ2-3, with 7 bases fitting TRBD2. The ends lost 3 bases at V and 0 bases at J; junction bases unmatched: 15. Germline V lookup: CDR1 SNHLY, CDR2 FYNNEI. CDR3 length equals 19 residues. The CDR3 DNA follows: TGTGCCAGCAGTGACCCCCTTTGGGGACTAACCACTAGCACAGATACGCAGTATTTT. It is translated as CASSDPLWGLTTSTDTQYF.

The rearrangement joins TRBV6-1 to TRBJ2-7; D possibly corresponds to TRBD1 (7 bases). Trimming pared 10 bases from V and 4 bases from J, leaving 17 bases between. The CDR3 is 13 residues long. Germline V lookup: CDR1 MNHNS, CDR2 SASEGT. The CDR3 DNA reads TGTGCCACAGGGGGTCCGGGGGTTTACGAGCAGTACTTC. Translated: CATGGPGVYEQYF.

This chain connects TRBV2 to TRBJ1-2, with 9 positions matching TRBD1. The CDR3 runs to 13 residues. The V and J ends lost 4 bases and 10 bases, in that order; junction bases with no gene match: 7. CDR1 is SNHLY and CDR2 is FYNNEI in the germline V gene. The DNA of the CDR3 is TGTGCCAGCAGTGCAGCCGGGACAGGGAACTACACCTTC. Its protein is CASSAAGTGNYTF.

This CDR3 reads CAISDRVGMNTEAFF. In nucleotides, the CDR3 is TGTGCCATCAGTGACAGGGTTGGGATGAACACTGAAGCTTTCTTT. The genes are TRBV10-3 and TRBJ1-1, with a weak D call TRBD1 (5 bases). The CDR3 length is 15 residues. Trimming cost V 3 bases and J 0 bases, with 11 bases left between them. The V gene's germline CDR1 is ENHRY and CDR2 SYGVKD.

The V call is TRBV2, the J call TRBJ1-4; the D gene is possibly TRBD1 (5 bases). The V gene lost 6 bases and the J gene lost 0 bases, with 14 bases spanning the gap. CDR1 and CDR2 (germline): SNHLY, FYNNEI. The CDR3 has 16 amino acids. In DNA form, the CDR3 reads TGTGCCAGCAGCCTCGGGGGGATTGCAACTAATGAAAAACTGTTTTTT. It translates to CASSLGGIATNEKLFF.

Concerning this clone: Distinct nucleotide sequences in the sample also encode this CDR3. The genes are TRBV28 and TRBJ2-7, with D uncertain. Trimming left V 6 bases short and J 2 bases short, with 11 bases between. In germline, CDR1 is MDHEN, CDR2 SYDVKM. The CDR3 covers 13 residues. The CDR3 loop reads CASSLQTPYEQYF. CDR3 DNA: TGTGCCAGCAGCCTCCAGACGCCCTACGAGCAGTACTTC.

As concerns this clone: At the DNA level, this CDR3 is encoded by other sequences in the same sample as well. V and J are TRBV9 and TRBJ2-3; no firm D call. Germline V gene lookup returns CDR1 SGDLS and CDR2 YYNGEE. V was cut by 0 bases and J by 6 bases, with 2 bases left in between. The CDR3 contains 11 residues. CDR3 in amino acids: CASSVGDTQYF. The CDR3 DNA is TGTGCCAGCAGCGTAGGGGATACGCAGTATTTT.

The CDR3 spells CASTKPSGGRSTYEQYF. CDR3 DNA sequence: TGTGCCAGCACCAAACCTTCTGGGGGACGTTCCACCTACGAGCAGTACTTC. The rearrangement links TRBV6-9 to TRBJ2-7; D assignment may be TRBD1 or TRBD2 (5 bases each). The CDR3 has 17 residues. Germline V gives CDR1 MNHGY, CDR2 SVAAGI. Trimming removed 7 bases from V and 2 bases from J, with 24 bases in between.

With respect to this clone: Other DNA sequences of this sample code for an identical CDR3. The chain uses TRBV7-2 and TRBJ2-7; 8 positions agree with TRBD1. J gave up 4 bases and V 4 bases, and 9 bases lay outside the gene matches. CDR1 SGHTA and CDR2 FQGNSA come from the germline V gene. This CDR3 contains 15 residues. CDR3 sequence: CASSSSGTGSYEQYF. For the CDR3, the DNA is TGTGCCAGCAGCTCATCCGGGACAGGAAGTTACGAGCAGTACTTC.

The chain recombines TRBV11-2 with TRBJ1-4; 7 bases map to TRBD1. The CDR3 has 16 residues. V dropped 1 base and J dropped 0; count of bases not matched to a gene: 2. The germline V gene encodes CDR1 SGHAT and CDR2 FQNNGV. The CDR3 nucleotides are TGTGCCAGCAGCTTAGCCGGGACAGCAACTAATGAAAAACTGTTTTTT. Its protein is CASSLAGTATNEKLFF.

The chain is built from TRBV27 and TRBJ2-7, with TRBD1 matching 8 bases. Germline CDR1 is MNHEY and CDR2 is SMNVEV (reference sequence). The CDR3 extends over 15 amino acids. With V trimmed by 5 bases and J by 5 bases, 11 bases remained unmatched. The CDR3 nucleotides are TGTGCCAGCAGTCAGCTAGGGACAGGTTTCCACGAGCAGTACTTC. Translation: CASSQLGTGFHEQYF.

The rearrangement links TRBV25-1 to TRBJ1-6, with TRBD1 matching over 9 bases. The germline V gene encodes CDR1 MGHDK and CDR2 SYGVNS. The CDR3 has 16 residues. V lost 4 bases and J lost 8; bases outside the gene matches: 9. CDR3 in DNA: TGTGCCAGCAGTGTGAATGTAGGGACAGGGTATTCACCCCTCCACTTT. Encoded protein: CASSVNVGTGYSPLHF.

A remark on this clone: The same CDR3 can be traced to other DNA sequences in this sample. This chain joins TRBV11-2 and TRBJ2-4; D not resolved. Germline V gene lookup returns CDR1 SGHAT and CDR2 FQNNGV. The CDR3 runs 16 residues. Trimming took off 0 bases at V and 0 bases at J, with 9 bases between the two ends. The CDR3 spells CASSLDGALAKNIQYF. The CDR3 DNA is TGTGCCAGCAGCTTAGATGGCGCATTAGCCAAAAACATTCAGTACTTC.

The chain uses TRBV7-3 and TRBJ2-3; 8 bases match TRBD2. CDR1 is SGHTA and CDR2 is FQGTGA in the germline V gene. This CDR3 region has 14 residues. Unmatched junction bases numbered 3, after V lost 5 bases and J lost 2 bases. CDR3 in DNA: TGTGCCAGCAGCCCGGGGGGGTTCACAGATACGCAGTATTTT. This sequence encodes CASSPGGFTDTQYF.

The J gene is TRBJ1-2, the V gene TRBV27; 10 nucleotides line up with TRBD1. Germline values: CDR1 MNHEY, CDR2 SMNVEV (reference sequence). V was clipped by 6 bases and J by 5 bases; unmatched bases: 6. The CDR3 is made up of 14 amino acids. The CDR3 loop reads CASSLTGGRYGYTF. CDR3 DNA: TGTGCCAGCAGCCTGACAGGGGGCAGGTATGGCTACACCTTC.

This clone was seen a single time. The rearrangement links TRBV6-5 to TRBJ2-7; 11 bases map to TRBD1. The V gene end was trimmed by 6 bases and the J gene end by 6 bases; junction bases not matched to a gene: 7. The V gene's germline CDR1 is MNHEY and CDR2 SVGAGI. CDR3 size: 14 residues. CDR3 in amino acids: CASSLWDRGGEQYF. The CDR3 bases are TGTGCCAGCAGCCTTTGGGACAGGGGGGGCGAGCAGTACTTC.

The J gene is TRBJ1-1, the V gene TRBV18; D remains ambiguous. The CDR3 loop spans 13 amino acids. Germline-derived CDR1 and CDR2 are KGHSH and LQKENI. With 2 bases removed from V and 11 bases from J, the gap between germline ends came to 15 bases. CDR3 protein: CASSPSGQVWAFF. CDR3 DNA sequence: TGTGCCAGCTCACCATCCGGCCAGGTGTGGGCTTTCTTT.

The rearrangement links TRBV5-1 to TRBJ2-7, with 8 bases aligning to TRBD1. This CDR3 is 15 amino acids long. V shed 2 bases, J shed 2 bases, and the junction held 6 bases outside the gene matches. From germline, CDR1 is SGHRS and CDR2 YFSETQ. This CDR3 is CASSFRQGHPYEQYF. As DNA, the CDR3 is TGCGCCAGCAGCTTTCGACAGGGGCATCCCTACGAGCAGTACTTC. The full variable domain, in which reference TRBV5-1 and TRBJ2-7 provide the parts outside the CDR3, is KAGVTQTPRYLIKTRGQQVTLSCSPISGHRSVSWYQQTPGQGLQFLFEYFSETQRNKGNFPGRFSGRQFSNSRSEMNVSTLELGDSALYLCASSFRQGHPYEQYFGPGTRLTVT.

This sequence joins TRBV15 and TRBJ1-1, with D possibly matching TRBD1 (5 bases). Germline V gives CDR1 LNHNV, CDR2 YYDKDF (reference sequence). V was shortened by 0 bases and J by 7 bases, with 9 bases between the two germline ends. The CDR3 runs 13 residues. CDR3 in amino acids: CATSRDQGSEAFF. The CDR3 nucleotides read TGTGCCACCAGCAGAGACCAGGGTAGTGAAGCTTTCTTT.

This chain uses TRBV11-2 with TRBJ2-1; D not certain. V was trimmed by 4 bases and J by 7 bases, leaving 11 bases between them. This CDR3 has 13 amino acids. Germline V CDR1 and CDR2: SGHAT, FQNNGV. CDR3 sequence reads: CASSYMGNNEQFF. In nucleotides, the CDR3 is TGTGCCAGCAGCTACATGGGTAATAATGAGCAGTTCTTC. Full variable domain (rest looked up from reference TRBV11-2 and TRBJ2-1): EAGVAQSPRYKIIEKRQSVAFWCNPISGHATLYWYQQILGQGPKLLIQFQNNGVVDDSQLPKDRFSAERLKGVDSTLKIQPAKLEDSAVYLCASSYMGNNEQFFGPGTRLTVL.